The TCR beta chain described here comes from a study of T cell responses to AZD1222 COVID-19 vaccine. Comment on this clone: Its matching antigen is unknown.

Points from the study as a whole: White British ancestry dominated among donors, who included more females, and clonal diversity was possibly underestimated. The study found Spike-specific TCR breadth and depth rose after two AZD1222 doses. Among vaccine-associated CD4 TCRs, coverage spanned spike, with dominance at 160-218 and 743-854.

Profiling relied on immunoSEQ multiplex PCR, and the TCRdb table lists in-frame clones only, not all of them. This table has more than 90,000 clones, more than 85% appearing once. Trimming pared 6 bases from V and 3 bases from J, leaving 4 bases between. The CDR3 runs to 11 residues. The gene calls are TRBV12-3 or TRBV12-4 and TRBJ2-3; D is unclear. The source is an adult who received the AZD1222 COVID-19 vaccine. Material: peripheral blood, obtained 28 days after the second AZD1222 dose. The CDR3 region is CASSFTDTQYF. For the CDR3, the DNA is TGTGCCAGCAGCTTTACAGATACGCAGTATTTT.